A single sample is the source of the 9 T cell receptor beta chains below, sequenced in a study of response to subunit inactivated influenza vaccine (dated by TCRdb to about 2018). Library preparation was by RT-PCR. Sequencing took place on an Illumina HiSeq 2500. TCRdb cleaned the public reads at Q25 with fastp, built clones with MiXCR and kept in-frame beta chains. For every CDR3 protein sequence, its rows merge into one entry that carries the most common genes and DNA. In this sample the table shows a few hundred thousand distinct CDR3 sequences, around 15% of which occur a single time. The ten largest clonotypes hold around 10% of the sample. The sample consisted of PBMCs from blood, taken roughly 13 days after vaccination. These TCRs come from a man aged 45-65 years who received an inactivated influenza vaccine. Donor details come from another sample of the same person, matched by shared clones.

The genes are TRBV14 and TRBJ2-6; D ambiguous. The CDR3 loop spans 24 amino acids. The ends were cut back, 2 bases at V and 0 bases at J, with 32 bases in the middle. CDR1 SGHDN and CDR2 FVKESK come from the germline V gene. CDR3 coding DNA: TGTGCCAGCAGCCAAACTCGCGGATCGTGGAAGTCGGGCAGAGATAGCTCTGGGGCCAACGTCCTGACTTTC. This encodes CASSQTRGSWKSGRDSSGANVLTF. The variable domain in full, completed from reference TRBV14 and TRBJ2-6, reads EAGVTQFPSHSVIEKGQTVTLRCDPISGHDNLYWYRRVMGKEIKFLLHFVKESKQDESGMPNNRFLAERTGGTYSTLKVQPAELEDSGVYFCASSQTRGSWKSGRDSSGANVLTFGAGSRLTVL.

This clonotype appeared a few times. The chain uses TRBV27 and TRBJ1-2; no clear D gene. Germline lookup yields CDR1 MNHEY and CDR2 SMNVEV (reference sequence). The ends were cut back, 4 bases at V and 5 bases at J, with 11 bases in the middle. The CDR3 contains 13 residues. CDR3 loop: CASSSGRLYGYTF. The CDR3 DNA reads TGTGCCAGCAGTTCAGGACGGCTATATGGCTACACCTTC.

The chain recombines TRBV12-3 or TRBV12-4 with TRBJ1-2; no definite D call. Trimming cost V 6 bases and J 7 bases, with 12 bases left between them. The CDR3 loop spans 12 amino acids. CDR3 sequence reads: CASRPLGRGYTF. DNA of the CDR3: TGTGCCAGCAGGCCCCTTGGGCGTGGCTACACCTTC.

In this sample, this clonotype turned up a few times. J is TRBJ2-1 and V is TRBV4-1, with 7 positions matching TRBD1. Germline loops: CDR1 MGHRA, CDR2 YSYEKL. This CDR3 contains 14 residues. With 4 bases clipped from V and 7 bases from J, the junction kept 7 bases outside the gene matches. The CDR3, as DNA: TGCGCCAGCAGCCTCCTGGACAGGACTAATGAGCAGTTCTTC. As protein: CASSLLDRTNEQFF.

The CDR3 spells CAISWTGDGTGELFF. As DNA, the CDR3 is TGTGCCATCAGTTGGACAGGGGACGGAACCGGGGAGCTGTTTTTT. The V gene is TRBV10-3, the J gene TRBJ2-2; 9 bases are shared with TRBD1. Trimming took 5 bases from V and 5 from J; bases not matched to a gene: 6. Germline V CDR1 and CDR2: ENHRY, SYGVKD. The length of the CDR3 is 15 residues.

Many counts were recorded for this clonotype. The V gene is TRBV6-2 or TRBV6-3, the J gene TRBJ2-1; D is uncertain. The CDR3 loop spans 17 amino acids. Per germline, CDR1 MNHEY and CDR2 SVGEGT. Trimming stripped 8 bases from V and 2 bases from J, with 22 bases between. This CDR3 reads CASQFTKVGMTYNEQFF. The CDR3 region has the DNA TGTGCCAGCCAGTTCACTAAAGTTGGGATGACCTACAATGAGCAGTTCTTC.

The rearrangement links TRBV5-6 to TRBJ2-3; 12 positions agree with TRBD2. J gave up 4 bases and V 1 base, and 10 bases lay outside the gene matches. There are 18 residues in the CDR3. Germline V gene sequence: CDR1 SGHDT, CDR2 YYEEEE. CDR3 in DNA: TGTGCCAGCAGCTTGTATGGAGTGACTAGCGGGAGTTCAGATACGCAGTATTTT. It yields the protein CASSLYGVTSGSSDTQYF. Using reference TRBV5-6 and TRBJ2-3 for the parts outside the CDR3, the full variable domain is DAGVTQSPTHLIKTRGQQVTLRCSPKSGHDTVSWYQQALGQGPQFIFQYYEEEERQRGNFPDRFSGHQFPNYSSELNVNALLLGDSALYLCASSLYGVTSGSSDTQYFGPGTRLTVL.

The rearrangement links TRBV28 to TRBJ2-1; 7 bases are shared with TRBD1. J was trimmed by 2 bases and V by 5 bases; bases with no gene match: 6. The germline V gene encodes CDR1 MDHEN and CDR2 SYDVKM. The CDR3 loop spans 15 amino acids. CDR3 in amino acids: CASSPEGAPYNEQFF. The DNA of the CDR3 is TGTGCCAGCAGTCCCGAGGGGGCCCCCTACAATGAGCAGTTCTTC.

The rearrangement joins TRBV2 to TRBJ2-7; D might be TRBD2 (7 bases). V was cut by 8 bases and J by 2 bases, with 25 bases left in between. CDR1 is SNHLY, CDR2 FYNNEI, per germline. The CDR3 has 17 amino acids. The CDR3 here is CASEGGVEEDRPYEQYF. DNA for the CDR3: TGTGCCAGCGAGGGGGGGGTCGAGGAGGACAGACCCTACGAGCAGTACTTC. The full variable domain, rest sourced from reference TRBV2 and TRBJ2-7, is EPEVTQTPSHQVTQMGQEVILRCVPISNHLYFYWYRQILGQKVEFLVSFYNNEISEKSEIFDDQFSVERPDGSNFTLKIRSTKLEDSAMYFCASEGGVEEDRPYEQYFGPGTRLTVT.